This T cell receptor (beta chain) was documented in a study of identical twins. Germline CDR1 reads MGHDK; CDR2 reads SYGVNS. This CDR3 comprises 17 residues. The V end lost 1 base, the J end lost 4 bases, and 19 bases lay between the germline ends. Study-wide points: These conclusions were based on statistical analysis (cross-sectional, not following the same donors).

The authors used template switching to add a universal primer site and gave cDNA unique molecular identifiers. TCRdb passed the 5' RACE reads through MiXCR, listing each CDR3 protein once. The table lists 500,000 to 650,000 distinct CDR3 sequences, around 7.5% of them singletons, with over 1.5% in the top ten. This clonotype was recorded a few times. Its antigen is as yet unknown. Everyone who donated was a healthy Caucasian. In addition, the sample was reused for a study of yellow fever vaccine responses in identical twins.

The V gene is TRBV25-1, the J gene TRBJ2-5; possibly TRBD2 for D (6 bases). The clonotype comes from a woman younger than 35 in good health. Sequences were obtained from PBMCs. In nucleotides, the CDR3 is TGTGCCAGCAGTGAATCCGGCGGGGTGGTTTCAAGAGAGACCCAGTACTTC. Its protein product is CASSESGGVVSRETQYF.